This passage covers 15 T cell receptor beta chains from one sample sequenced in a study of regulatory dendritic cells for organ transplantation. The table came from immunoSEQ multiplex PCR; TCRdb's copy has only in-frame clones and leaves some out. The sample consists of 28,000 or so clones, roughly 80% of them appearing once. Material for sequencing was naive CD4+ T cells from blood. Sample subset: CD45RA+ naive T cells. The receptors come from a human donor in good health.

DNA for the CDR3: TGTGCCAGTAGTATAGTTTCAGGGGTGGGCAATCAGCCCCAGCATTTT. Protein: CASSIVSGVGNQPQHF. The rearrangement uses TRBV19 and TRBJ1-5; perhaps TRBD1 as D (6 bases). The CDR3 is 16 residues long. Looked up from germline, CDR1 is LNHDA and CDR2 is SQIVND (reference sequence). Trimming pared 1 base from V and 2 bases from J, leaving 12 bases between. The variable domain in full, completed from reference TRBV19 and TRBJ1-5, reads DGGITQSPKYLFRKEGQNVTLSCEQNLNHDAMYWYRQDPGQGLRLIYYSQIVNDFQKGDIAEGYSVSREKKESFPLTVTSAQKNPTAFYLCASSIVSGVGNQPQHFGDGTRLSIL.

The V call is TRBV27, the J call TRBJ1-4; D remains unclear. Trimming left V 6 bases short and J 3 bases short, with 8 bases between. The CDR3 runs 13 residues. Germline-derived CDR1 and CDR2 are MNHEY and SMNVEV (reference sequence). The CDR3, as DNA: TGTGCCAGCAGACGGGTAGCTAATGAAAAACTGTTTTTT. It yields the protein CASRRVANEKLFF.

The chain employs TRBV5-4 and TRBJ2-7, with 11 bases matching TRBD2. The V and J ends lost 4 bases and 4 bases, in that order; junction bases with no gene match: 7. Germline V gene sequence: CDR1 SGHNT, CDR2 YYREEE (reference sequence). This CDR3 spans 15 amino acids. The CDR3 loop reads CASSPTSGALYEQYF. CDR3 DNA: TGTGCCAGCAGCCCGACTAGCGGGGCCTTATACGAGCAGTACTTC.

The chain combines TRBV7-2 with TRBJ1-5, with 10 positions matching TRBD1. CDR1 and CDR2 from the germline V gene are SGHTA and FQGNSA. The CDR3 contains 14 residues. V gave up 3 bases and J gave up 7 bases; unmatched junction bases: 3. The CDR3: CASSFRDRGQPQHF. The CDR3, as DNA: TGTGCCAGCAGCTTCCGGGACAGGGGACAGCCCCAGCATTTT.

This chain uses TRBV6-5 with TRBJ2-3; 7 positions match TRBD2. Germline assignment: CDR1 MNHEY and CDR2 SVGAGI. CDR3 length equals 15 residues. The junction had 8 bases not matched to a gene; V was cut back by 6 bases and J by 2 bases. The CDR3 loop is CASSQSGATTDTQYF. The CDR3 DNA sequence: TGTGCCAGCAGCCAGAGCGGGGCCACCACAGATACGCAGTATTTT.

DNA for the CDR3: TGTGCCAGCAGCTTGGGGGAGGTGACCAAAAACATTCAGTACTTC. Amino acids: CASSLGEVTKNIQYF. The V and J genes are TRBV11-2 and TRBJ2-4; weak D call: TRBD2 (6 bases). Germline values: CDR1 SGHAT, CDR2 FQNNGV. CDR3 length equals 15 residues. Trimming pared 3 bases from V and 2 bases from J, leaving 11 bases between.

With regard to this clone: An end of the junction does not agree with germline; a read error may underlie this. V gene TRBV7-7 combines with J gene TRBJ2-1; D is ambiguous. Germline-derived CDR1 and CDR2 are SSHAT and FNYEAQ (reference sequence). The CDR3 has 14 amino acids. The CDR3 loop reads CASSSSFSYNEQFF. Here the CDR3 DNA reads TGTGCTAGCAGCTCGAGCTTCTCCTACAATGAGCAGTTCTTC.

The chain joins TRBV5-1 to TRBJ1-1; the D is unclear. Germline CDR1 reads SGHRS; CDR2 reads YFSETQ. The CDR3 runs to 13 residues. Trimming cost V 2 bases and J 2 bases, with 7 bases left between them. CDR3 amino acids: CASSFSSNTEAFF. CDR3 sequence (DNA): TGCGCCAGCAGCTTTAGTAGTAACACTGAAGCTTTCTTT.

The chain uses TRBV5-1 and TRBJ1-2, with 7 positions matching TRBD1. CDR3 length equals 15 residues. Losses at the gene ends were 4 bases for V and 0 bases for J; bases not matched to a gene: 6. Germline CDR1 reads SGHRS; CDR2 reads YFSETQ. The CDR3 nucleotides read TGCGCCAGCAGCCTGGGGACAGCCGCTAACTATGGCTACACCTTC. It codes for CASSLGTAANYGYTF.

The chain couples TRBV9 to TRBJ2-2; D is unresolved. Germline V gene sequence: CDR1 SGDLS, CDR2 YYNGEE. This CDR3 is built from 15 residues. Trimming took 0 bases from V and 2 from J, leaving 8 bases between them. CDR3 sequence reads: CASSVGHQNTGELFF. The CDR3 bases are TGTGCCAGCAGCGTAGGGCACCAAAACACCGGGGAGCTGTTTTTT.

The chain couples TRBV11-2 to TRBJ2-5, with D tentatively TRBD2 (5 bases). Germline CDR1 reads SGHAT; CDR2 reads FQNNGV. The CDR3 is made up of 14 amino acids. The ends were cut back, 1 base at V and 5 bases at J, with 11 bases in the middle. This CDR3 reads CASSLGFGVETQYF. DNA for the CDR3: TGTGCCAGCAGCTTAGGGTTCGGGGTCGAGACCCAGTACTTC. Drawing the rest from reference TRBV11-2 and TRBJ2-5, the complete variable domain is EAGVAQSPRYKIIEKRQSVAFWCNPISGHATLYWYQQILGQGPKLLIQFQNNGVVDDSQLPKDRFSAERLKGVDSTLKIQPAKLEDSAVYLCASSLGFGVETQYFGPGTRLLVL.

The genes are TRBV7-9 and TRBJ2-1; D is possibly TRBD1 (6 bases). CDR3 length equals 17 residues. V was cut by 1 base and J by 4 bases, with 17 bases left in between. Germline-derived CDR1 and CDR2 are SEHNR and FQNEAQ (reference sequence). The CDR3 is CASSLDRSQGKYNEQFF. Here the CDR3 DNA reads TGTGCCAGCAGCTTAGACCGGTCCCAGGGGAAGTACAATGAGCAGTTCTTC.

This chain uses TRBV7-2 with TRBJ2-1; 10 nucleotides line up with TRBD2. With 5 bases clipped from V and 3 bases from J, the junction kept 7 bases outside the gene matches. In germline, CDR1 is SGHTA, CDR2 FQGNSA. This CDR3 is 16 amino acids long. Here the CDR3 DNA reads TGTGCCAGCAGCCCTCAGGGACTAGCGAACTACAATGAGCAGTTCTTC. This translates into CASSPQGLANYNEQFF.

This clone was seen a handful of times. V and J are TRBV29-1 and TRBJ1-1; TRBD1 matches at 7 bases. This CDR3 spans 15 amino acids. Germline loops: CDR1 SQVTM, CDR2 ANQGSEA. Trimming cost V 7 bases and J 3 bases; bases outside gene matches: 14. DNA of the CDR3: TGCAGCGCTCGACCACCGGGACAGATTTACACTGAAGCTTTCTTT. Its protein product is CSARPPGQIYTEAFF.

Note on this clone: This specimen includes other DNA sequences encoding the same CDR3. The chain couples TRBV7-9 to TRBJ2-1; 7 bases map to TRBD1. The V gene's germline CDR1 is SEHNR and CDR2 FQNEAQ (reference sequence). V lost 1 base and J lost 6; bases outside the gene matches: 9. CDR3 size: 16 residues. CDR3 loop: CASSLEGQLIGNEQFF. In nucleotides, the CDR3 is TGTGCCAGCAGCTTAGAGGGACAGTTAATCGGCAATGAGCAGTTCTTC.